This T cell receptor (delta chain) was retrieved from a study of gamma-delta chains in newborns, infants, children. Turning to the study itself: Innate gammadelta T cells reportedly expand polyclonally right after birth, driven by microbial exposure, per the title.

Germline-derived CDR1 and CDR2 are GEAIGNYY and EKD. The CDR3 totals 18 residues. V was trimmed by 0 bases and J by 0 bases, leaving 19 bases between them. TCRdb ran CATT on the reads. The table lists more than 6,000 delta-chain clones, 11% of them singletons. The V call is TRDV2, the J call TRDJ1, with a weak D call TRDD3 (6 bases). The sequenced sample was blood. The TCR sequence derives from a child who was a newborn, infant or young child, either healthy, febrile or measles-vaccinated (not recorded which). The chain's CDR3 is CACDTLSTGIPYTDKLIF. The DNA of the CDR3 is TGTGCCTGTGACACCCTCTCTACTGGGATTCCGTACACCGATAAACTCATCTTT.